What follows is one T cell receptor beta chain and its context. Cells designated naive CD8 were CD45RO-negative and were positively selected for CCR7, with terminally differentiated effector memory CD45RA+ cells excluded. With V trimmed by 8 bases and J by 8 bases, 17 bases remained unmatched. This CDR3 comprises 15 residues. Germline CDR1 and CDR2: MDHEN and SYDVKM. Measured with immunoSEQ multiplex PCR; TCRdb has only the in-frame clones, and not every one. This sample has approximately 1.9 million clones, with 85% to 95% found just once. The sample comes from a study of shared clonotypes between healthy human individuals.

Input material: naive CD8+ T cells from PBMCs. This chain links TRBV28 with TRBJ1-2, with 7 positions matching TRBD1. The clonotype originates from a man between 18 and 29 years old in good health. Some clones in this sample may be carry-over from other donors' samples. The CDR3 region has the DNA TGTGCCAGCCTCCCCCTGGGCCAGGGGGTTGGCGGCTACACCTTC. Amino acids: CASLPLGQGVGGYTF.